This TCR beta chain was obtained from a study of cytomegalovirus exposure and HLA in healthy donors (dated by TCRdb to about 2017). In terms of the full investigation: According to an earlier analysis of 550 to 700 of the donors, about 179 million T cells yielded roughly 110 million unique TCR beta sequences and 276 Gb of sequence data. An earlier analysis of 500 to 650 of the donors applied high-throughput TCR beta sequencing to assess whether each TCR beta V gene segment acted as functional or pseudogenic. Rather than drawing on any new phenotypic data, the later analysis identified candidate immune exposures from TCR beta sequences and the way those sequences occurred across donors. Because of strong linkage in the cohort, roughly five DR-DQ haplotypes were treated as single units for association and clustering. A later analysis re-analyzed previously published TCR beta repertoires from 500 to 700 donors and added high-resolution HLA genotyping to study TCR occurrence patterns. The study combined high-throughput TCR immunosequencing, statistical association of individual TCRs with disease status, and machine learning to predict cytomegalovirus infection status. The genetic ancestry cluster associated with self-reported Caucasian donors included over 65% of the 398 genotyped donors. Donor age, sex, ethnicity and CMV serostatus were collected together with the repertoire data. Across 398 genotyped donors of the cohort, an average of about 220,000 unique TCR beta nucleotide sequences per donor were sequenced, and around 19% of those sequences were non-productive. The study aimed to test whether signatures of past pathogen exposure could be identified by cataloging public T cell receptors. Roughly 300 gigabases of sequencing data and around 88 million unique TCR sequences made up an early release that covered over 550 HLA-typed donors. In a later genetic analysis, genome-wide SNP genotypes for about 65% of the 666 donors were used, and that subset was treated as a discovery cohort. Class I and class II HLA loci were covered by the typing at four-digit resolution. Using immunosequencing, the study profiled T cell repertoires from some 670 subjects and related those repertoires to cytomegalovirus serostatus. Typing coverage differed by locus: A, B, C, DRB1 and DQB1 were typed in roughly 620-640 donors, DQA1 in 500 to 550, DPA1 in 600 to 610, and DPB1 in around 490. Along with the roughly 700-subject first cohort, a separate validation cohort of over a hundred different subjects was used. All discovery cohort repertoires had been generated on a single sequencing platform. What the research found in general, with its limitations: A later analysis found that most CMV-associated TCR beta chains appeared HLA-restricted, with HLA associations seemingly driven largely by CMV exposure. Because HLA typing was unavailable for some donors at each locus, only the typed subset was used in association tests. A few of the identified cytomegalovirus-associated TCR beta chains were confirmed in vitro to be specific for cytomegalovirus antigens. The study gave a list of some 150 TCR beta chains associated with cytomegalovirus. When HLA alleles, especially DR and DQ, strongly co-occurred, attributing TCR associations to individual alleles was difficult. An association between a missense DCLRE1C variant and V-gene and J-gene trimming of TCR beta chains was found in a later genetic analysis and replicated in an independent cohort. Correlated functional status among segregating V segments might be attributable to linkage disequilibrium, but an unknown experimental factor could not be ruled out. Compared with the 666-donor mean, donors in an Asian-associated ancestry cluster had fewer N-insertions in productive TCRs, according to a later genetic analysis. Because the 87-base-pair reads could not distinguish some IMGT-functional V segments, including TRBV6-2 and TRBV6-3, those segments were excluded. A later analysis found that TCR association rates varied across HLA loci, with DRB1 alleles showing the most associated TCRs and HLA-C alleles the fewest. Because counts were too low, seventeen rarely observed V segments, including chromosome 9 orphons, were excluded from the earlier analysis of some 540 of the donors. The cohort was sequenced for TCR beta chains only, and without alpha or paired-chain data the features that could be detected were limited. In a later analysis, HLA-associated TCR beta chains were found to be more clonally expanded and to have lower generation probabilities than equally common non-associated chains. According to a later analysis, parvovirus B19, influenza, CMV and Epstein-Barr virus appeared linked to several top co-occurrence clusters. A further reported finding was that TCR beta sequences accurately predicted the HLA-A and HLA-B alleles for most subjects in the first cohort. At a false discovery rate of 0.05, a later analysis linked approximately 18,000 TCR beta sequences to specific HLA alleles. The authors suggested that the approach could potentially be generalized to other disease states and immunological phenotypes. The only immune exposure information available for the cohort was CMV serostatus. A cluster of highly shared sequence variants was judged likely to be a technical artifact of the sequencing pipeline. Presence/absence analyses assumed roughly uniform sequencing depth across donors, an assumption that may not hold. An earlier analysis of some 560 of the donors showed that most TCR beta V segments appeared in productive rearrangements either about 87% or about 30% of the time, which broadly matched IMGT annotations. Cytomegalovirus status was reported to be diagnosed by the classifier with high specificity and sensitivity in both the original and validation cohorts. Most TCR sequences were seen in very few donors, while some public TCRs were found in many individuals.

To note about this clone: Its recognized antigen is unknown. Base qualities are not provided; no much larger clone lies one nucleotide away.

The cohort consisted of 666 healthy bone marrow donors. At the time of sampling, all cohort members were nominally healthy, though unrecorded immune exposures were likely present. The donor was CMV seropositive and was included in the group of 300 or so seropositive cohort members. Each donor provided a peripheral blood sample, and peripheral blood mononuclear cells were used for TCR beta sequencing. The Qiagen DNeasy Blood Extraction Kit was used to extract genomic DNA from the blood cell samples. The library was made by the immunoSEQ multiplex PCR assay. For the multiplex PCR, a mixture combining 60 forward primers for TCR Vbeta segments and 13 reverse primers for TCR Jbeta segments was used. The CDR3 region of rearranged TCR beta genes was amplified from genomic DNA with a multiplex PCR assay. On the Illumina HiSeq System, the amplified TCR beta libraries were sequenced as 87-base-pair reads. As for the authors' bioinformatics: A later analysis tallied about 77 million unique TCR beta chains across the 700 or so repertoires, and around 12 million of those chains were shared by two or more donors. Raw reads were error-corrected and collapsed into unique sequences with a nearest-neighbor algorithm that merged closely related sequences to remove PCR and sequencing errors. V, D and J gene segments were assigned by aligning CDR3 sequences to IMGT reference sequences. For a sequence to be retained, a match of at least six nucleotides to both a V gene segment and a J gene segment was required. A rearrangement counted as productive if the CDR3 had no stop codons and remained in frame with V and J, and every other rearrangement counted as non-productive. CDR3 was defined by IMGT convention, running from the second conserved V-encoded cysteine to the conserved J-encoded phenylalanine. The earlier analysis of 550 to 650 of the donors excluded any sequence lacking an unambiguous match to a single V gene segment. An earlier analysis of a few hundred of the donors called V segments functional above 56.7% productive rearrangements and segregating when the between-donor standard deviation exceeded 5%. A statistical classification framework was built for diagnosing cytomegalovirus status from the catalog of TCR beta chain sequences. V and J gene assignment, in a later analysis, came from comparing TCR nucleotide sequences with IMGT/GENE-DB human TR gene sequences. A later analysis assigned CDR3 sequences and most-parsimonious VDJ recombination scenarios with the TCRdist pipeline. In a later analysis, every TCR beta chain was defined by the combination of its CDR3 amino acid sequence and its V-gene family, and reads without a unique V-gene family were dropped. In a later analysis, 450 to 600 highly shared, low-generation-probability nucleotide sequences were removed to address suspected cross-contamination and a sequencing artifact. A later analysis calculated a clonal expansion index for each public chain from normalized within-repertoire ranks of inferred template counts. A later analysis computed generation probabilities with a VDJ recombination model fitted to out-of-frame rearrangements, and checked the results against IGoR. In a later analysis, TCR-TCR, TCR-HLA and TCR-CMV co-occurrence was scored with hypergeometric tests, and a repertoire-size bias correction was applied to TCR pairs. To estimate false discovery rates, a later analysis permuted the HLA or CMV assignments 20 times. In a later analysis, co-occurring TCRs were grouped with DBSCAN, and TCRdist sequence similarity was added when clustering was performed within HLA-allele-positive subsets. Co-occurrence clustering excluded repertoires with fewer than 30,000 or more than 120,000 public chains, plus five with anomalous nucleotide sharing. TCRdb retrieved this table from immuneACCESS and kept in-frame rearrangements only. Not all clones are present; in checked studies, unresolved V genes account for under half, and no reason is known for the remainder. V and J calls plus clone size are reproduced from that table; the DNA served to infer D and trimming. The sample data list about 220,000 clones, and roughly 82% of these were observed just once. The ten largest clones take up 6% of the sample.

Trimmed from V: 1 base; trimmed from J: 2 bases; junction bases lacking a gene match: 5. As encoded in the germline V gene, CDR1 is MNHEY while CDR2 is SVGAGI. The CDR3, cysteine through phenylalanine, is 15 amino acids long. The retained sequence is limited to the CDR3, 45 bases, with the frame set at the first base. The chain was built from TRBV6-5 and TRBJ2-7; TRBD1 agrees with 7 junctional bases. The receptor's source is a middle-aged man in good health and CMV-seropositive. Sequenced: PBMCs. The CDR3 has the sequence CASSYFQGVTYEQYF. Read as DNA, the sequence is TGTGCCAGCAGTTACTTTCAGGGGGTTACCTACGAGCAGTACTTC.